This T cell receptor (beta chain) is from a study of cytomegalovirus exposure and HLA in healthy donors. Assay used: immunoSEQ multiplex PCR; TCRdb lists only in-frame clones, some missing. The sample yields 120,000 to 150,000 clones, less than 90% seen once. This CDR3 is 12 amino acids long. Per the germline V gene, CDR1 is SQVTM and CDR2 is ANQGSEA. V lost 6 bases to trimming and J lost 8 bases; unmatched junction nucleotides: 5. The sequence was collected from a man between 18 and 35 years old in good health and CMV-seronegative. This chain joins TRBV29-1 and TRBJ2-1; 9 bases are a match to TRBD1. The source material was PBMCs. The CDR3 region has the DNA TGCAGCGTCGACAGGGGGACCGATGAGCAGTTCTTC. It encodes CSVDRGTDEQFF.